This paragraph reports one T cell receptor beta chain. This record belongs to a study of technical replicates of blood from several donors. The V gene lost 4 bases and the J gene lost 3 bases, with 14 bases spanning the gap. From germline, CDR1 is SGDLS and CDR2 YYNGEE. The CDR3 runs 14 residues. The assay was immunoSEQ multiplex PCR, and TCRdb's table has in-frame clones only and misses some. Found here are about 81,000 clones, 81% of them singletons; the top ten hold 3% to 4.5%. Input material: PBMCs. The gene calls are TRBV9 and TRBJ2-7; a possible D gene is TRBD1 (6 bases). The source of this sequence is a human donor in good health. Some clones in this sample may be carry-over from other donors' samples. The CDR3 DNA sequence: TGTGCCAGCAGCCCCCGGACAGATTACTACGAGCAGTACTTC. Amino acid sequence: CASSPRTDYYEQYF.